This entry lists 17 T cell receptor beta chains sequenced from one sample in a study of cytomegalovirus exposure and HLA in healthy donors (dated 2017 in TCRdb). Libraries were constructed by the immunoSEQ multiplex PCR assay. The source is immuneACCESS, and TCRdb retained only in-frame sequences with V and J called. Part of the clones is not carried over; for the studies checked, unresolved V genes explain less than half of this, and the remainder is unexplained. This sample gives 250,000 to 350,000 clones in total; approximately 91% of them show up just once. The top ten clonotypes cover around 0.88% of the sample. Input material: PBMCs. These receptors all come from a man aged 25 to 40 in good health and CMV-seronegative.

The V call is TRBV4-3, the J call TRBJ2-1; 10 positions agree with TRBD2. The CDR3 consists of 17 residues. Looked up from germline, CDR1 is LGHNA and CDR2 is YSLEER. With V trimmed by 0 bases and J by 5 bases, 7 bases remained unmatched. Here the CDR3 reads CASSQDRASGGNNEQFF. The CDR3 coding sequence is TGCGCCAGCAGCCAAGATCGAGCTAGCGGGGGCAACAATGAGCAGTTCTTC.

The chain has TRBV27 and TRBJ2-7; TRBD1 matches at 7 bases. Germline V lookup: CDR1 MNHEY, CDR2 SMNVEV (reference sequence). This CDR3 spans 18 amino acids. V shed 5 bases and J 5 bases; nucleotides not matched to a gene: 21. CDR3 region: CASSQRTTGVTPRNEQYF. The CDR3 DNA is TGTGCCAGCAGTCAAAGGACCACAGGGGTCACCCCGAGGAACGAGCAGTACTTC.

The chain uses TRBV2 and TRBJ2-1; TRBD2 matches 8 bases. J was trimmed by 4 bases and V by 1 base; bases with no gene match: 3. CDR1 SNHLY and CDR2 FYNNEI come from the germline V gene. CDR3 length equals 15 residues. CDR3: CASSEGAGVYNEQFF. Written as DNA, the CDR3 is TGTGCCAGCAGTGAAGGAGCGGGGGTGTACAATGAGCAGTTCTTC.

The chain recombines TRBV5-1 with TRBJ2-3; 10 nucleotides align to TRBD2. This CDR3 spans 15 amino acids. The germline V gene encodes CDR1 SGHRS and CDR2 YFSETQ. The V and J ends lost 3 bases and 10 bases, in that order; junction bases with no gene match: 11. CDR3 sequence: CASSSGTSASSAQYF. The CDR3, as DNA: TGCGCCAGCAGCTCTGGGACTAGCGCCAGCAGTGCGCAGTATTTT.

The V and J genes are TRBV4-1 and TRBJ2-7; 10 bases fit TRBD1. J lost 6 bases, V lost 4 bases, and 12 bases had no gene match. This CDR3 has 16 amino acids. Germline CDR1 MGHRA, CDR2 YSYEKL. DNA of the CDR3: TGCGCCAGCAGCCCCCGCCAGGGACAGGGGCTACTCGAGCAGTACTTC. The encoded protein is CASSPRQGQGLLEQYF.

This chain uses TRBV30 with TRBJ1-2; TRBD1 matches 8 bases. Germline CDR1 GTSNPN, CDR2 SVGIG (reference sequence). V was clipped by 4 bases and J by 7 bases; unmatched bases: 11. The CDR3 is 14 amino acids. Written as DNA, the CDR3 is TGTGCCTGGACCAGGGACAGGCGTCTACTTGGCTACACCTTC. Amino acid sequence: CAWTRDRRLLGYTF.

V usage is TRBV7-9 and J usage is TRBJ2-2; 8 bases align to TRBD2. With 4 bases clipped from V and 2 bases from J, the junction kept 3 bases outside the gene matches. There are 15 residues in the CDR3. Germline assignment: CDR1 SEHNR and CDR2 FQNEAQ (reference sequence). CDR3 region: CASSSRGGNTGELFF. As DNA, the CDR3 is TGTGCCAGCAGCTCCCGGGGGGGCAACACCGGGGAGCTGTTTTTT.

This sequence joins TRBV4-1 and TRBJ2-3; TRBD1 might be the D (6 bases). The V and J ends lost 6 bases and 4 bases respectively, with 20 bases between them. There are 16 residues in the CDR3. Germline V gene sequence: CDR1 MGHRA, CDR2 YSYEKL. Here the CDR3 DNA reads TGCGCCAGCAGTATTAAAGGGGGTAGCTCCGCAGATACGCAGTATTTT. Its translation is CASSIKGGSSADTQYF.

This chain joins TRBV7-2 and TRBJ2-7, with 9 bases lining up with TRBD2. The CDR3 has 15 amino acids. The ends lost 5 bases at V and 3 bases at J; junction bases unmatched: 8. Germline CDR1 is SGHTA and CDR2 is FQGNSA. CDR3 protein: CASSPGLALNYEQYF. The DNA for the CDR3 is TGTGCCAGCAGCCCAGGACTAGCGCTCAACTACGAGCAGTACTTC.

The rearrangement uses TRBV6-1 and TRBJ2-1; 9 bases fit TRBD2. Per germline, CDR1 MNHNS and CDR2 SASEGT. CDR3 length equals 15 residues. J gave up 7 bases and V 8 bases, and 12 bases lay outside the gene matches. CDR3 protein: CASGRLAVIGNEQFF. CDR3 bases: TGTGCCAGCGGTCGACTAGCGGTTATTGGGAATGAGCAGTTCTTC.

The chain uses TRBV4-1 and TRBJ1-2; D unclear. This CDR3 comprises 15 residues. Germline V gene lookup returns CDR1 MGHRA and CDR2 YSYEKL. V was pared by 3 bases and J by 0 bases, with 11 bases between. CDR3 in amino acids: CASSQAGAANYGYTF. The CDR3 nucleotides read TGCGCCAGCAGCCAGGCGGGAGCCGCTAACTATGGCTACACCTTC.

V is TRBV7-9 and J is TRBJ1-2; 9 bases are shared with TRBD1. CDR1 SEHNR and CDR2 FQNEAQ come from the germline V gene (reference sequence). This CDR3 has 17 residues. V lost 5 bases, J lost 4 bases, and 14 bases stayed unmatched. The chain's CDR3 is CASSHGQGPTYLYGYTF. DNA for the CDR3: TGTGCCAGCAGCCACGGACAGGGGCCTACTTACCTCTATGGCTACACCTTC.

J is TRBJ1-1 and V is TRBV25-1; weak D call: TRBD1 (5 bases). The CDR3 is 13 amino acids. Germline V gene lookup returns CDR1 MGHDK and CDR2 SYGVNS. Trimming shortened V by 6 bases and J by 4 bases, and 12 bases separated the two germline ends. In DNA form, the CDR3 reads TGTGCCAGCAGCCCGATGGGGGGCACTGAAGCTTTCTTT. Protein: CASSPMGGTEAFF.

This chain connects TRBV7-7 to TRBJ2-5; the match to TRBD1 covers 7 bases. The CDR3 spans 15 residues. Germline V gene lookup returns CDR1 SSHAT and CDR2 FNYEAQ (reference sequence). Trimming removed 4 bases from V and 4 bases from J; junction bases left unmatched: 9. The CDR3 nucleotides are TGTGCCAGCAGCTATGGGGGACAGACGGGAGAGACCCAGTACTTC. Protein product: CASSYGGQTGETQYF.

This chain connects TRBV7-2 to TRBJ1-1, with a possible D match to TRBD1 (5 bases). The CDR3 extends over 14 amino acids. Germline values: CDR1 SGHTA, CDR2 FQGNSA. The CDR3 here is CASVGYGGSTEAFF. CDR3 DNA: TGTGCGTCAGTGGGGTATGGGGGGAGCACTGAAGCTTTCTTT.

The rearrangement links TRBV5-1 to TRBJ2-7; a weak D match, TRBD1 (6 bases). The V and J ends lost 0 bases and 2 bases respectively, with 12 bases between them. Germline assignment: CDR1 SGHRS and CDR2 YFSETQ. The CDR3 totals 15 residues. CDR3 amino acids: CASSLDSNRAYEQYF. In nucleotides, the CDR3 is TGCGCCAGCAGCTTGGATTCGAACAGGGCCTACGAGCAGTACTTC.

The chain couples TRBV6-1 to TRBJ2-7; D perhaps matches TRBD2 (6 bases). CDR3 length: 15 residues. CDR1 MNHNS and CDR2 SASEGT come from the germline V gene. V was pared by 8 bases and J by 0 bases, with 17 bases between. The CDR3 DNA reads as TGTGCCAGCTCGTTCGGGGACTTAGGCTCCTACGAGCAGTACTTC. As protein: CASSFGDLGSYEQYF.